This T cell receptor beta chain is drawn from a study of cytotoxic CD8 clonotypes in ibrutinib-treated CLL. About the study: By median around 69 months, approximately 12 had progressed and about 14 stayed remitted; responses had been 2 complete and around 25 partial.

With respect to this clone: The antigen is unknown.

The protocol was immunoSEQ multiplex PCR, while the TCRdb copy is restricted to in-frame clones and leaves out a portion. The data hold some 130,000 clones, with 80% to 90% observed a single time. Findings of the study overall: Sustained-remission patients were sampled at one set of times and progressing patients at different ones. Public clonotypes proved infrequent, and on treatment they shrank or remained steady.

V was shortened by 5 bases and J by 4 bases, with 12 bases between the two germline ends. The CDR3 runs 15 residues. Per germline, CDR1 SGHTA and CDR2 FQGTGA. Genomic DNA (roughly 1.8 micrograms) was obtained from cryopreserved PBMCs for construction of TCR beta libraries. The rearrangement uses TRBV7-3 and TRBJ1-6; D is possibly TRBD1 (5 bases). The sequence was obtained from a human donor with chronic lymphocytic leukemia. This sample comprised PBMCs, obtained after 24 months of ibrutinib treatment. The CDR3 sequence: CASSLSGGYNSPLHF. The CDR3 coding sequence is TGTGCCAGCAGCCTGTCGGGGGGGTATAATTCACCCCTCCACTTT.